This T cell receptor (beta chain) emerged from a study of blood T cell repertoires in COVID-19. Trimming took 0 bases from V and 3 from J; bases not matched to a gene: 9. The CDR3 extends over 17 amino acids. The germline V gene encodes CDR1 MNHEY and CDR2 SMNVEV (reference sequence). Participants in the exposed group had met a COVID-19 case in the 2 weeks before joining the study. Produced via immunoSEQ multiplex PCR; TCRdb's table is partial and in-frame only. The table has about 220,000 clones, around 90% seen once. Input material: PBMCs or T cells enriched from blood (not recorded which). This sequence joins TRBV27 and TRBJ2-7, with 9 bases lining up with TRBD1. The receptor was isolated from a man younger than 40 who had been exposed to COVID-19. The CDR3 reads CASSLSGTGSRLYEQYF. DNA of the CDR3: TGTGCCAGCAGTTTATCCGGGACAGGGTCAAGGCTCTACGAGCAGTACTTC.